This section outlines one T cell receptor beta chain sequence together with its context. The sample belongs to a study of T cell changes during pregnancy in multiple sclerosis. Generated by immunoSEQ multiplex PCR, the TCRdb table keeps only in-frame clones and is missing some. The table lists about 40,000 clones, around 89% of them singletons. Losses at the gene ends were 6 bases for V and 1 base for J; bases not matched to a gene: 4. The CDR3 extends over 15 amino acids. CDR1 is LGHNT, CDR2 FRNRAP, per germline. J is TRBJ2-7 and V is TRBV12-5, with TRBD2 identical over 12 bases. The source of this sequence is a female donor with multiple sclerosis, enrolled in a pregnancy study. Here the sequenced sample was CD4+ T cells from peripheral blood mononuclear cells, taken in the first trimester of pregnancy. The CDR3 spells CASGPGLAGSYEQYF. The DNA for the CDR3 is TGTGCTAGTGGCCCAGGACTAGCGGGGTCCTACGAGCAGTACTTC.